The 28 T cell receptor beta chains reported below all come from one sample, sequenced in a study of long-term antiretroviral therapy in people with HIV. Sequencing used immunoSEQ v3.0 at survey level. The protocol was immunoSEQ multiplex PCR, while the TCRdb copy is restricted to in-frame clones and leaves out a portion. This table holds under 25,000 clones, approximately 89% found once. Sequencing used unsorted PBMCs, obtained roughly 2.7 years after starting antiretroviral therapy. These receptors were taken from a woman aged 45-60 years with HIV.

This sequence joins TRBV5-1 and TRBJ2-7; 8 nucleotides align to TRBD1. Per germline, CDR1 SGHRS and CDR2 YFSETQ. V was clipped by 4 bases and J by 1 base; unmatched bases: 4. The CDR3 consists of 14 residues. The CDR3 DNA reads as TGCGCCAGCAGCGAAGGGACAGGTTCCTACGAGCAGTACTTC. Translating gives CASSEGTGSYEQYF. The variable domain in full, with the rest retrieved from reference TRBV5-1 and TRBJ2-7, is KAGVTQTPRYLIKTRGQQVTLSCSPISGHRSVSWYQQTPGQGLQFLFEYFSETQRNKGNFPGRFSGRQFSNSRSEMNVSTLELGDSALYLCASSEGTGSYEQYFGPGTRLTVT.

The genes are TRBV6-5 and TRBJ1-1, with TRBD1 identical over 8 bases. From germline, CDR1 is MNHEY and CDR2 SVGAGI. V lost 8 bases and J lost 6; bases outside the gene matches: 5. The CDR3 is made up of 12 amino acids. The CDR3 reads CASYRGGPEAFF. As DNA, the CDR3 is TGTGCCAGCTACAGGGGGGGACCTGAAGCTTTCTTT.

The rearrangement links TRBV5-1 to TRBJ2-4; 11 nucleotides line up with TRBD2. CDR1 SGHRS and CDR2 YFSETQ come from the germline V gene. J lost 6 bases, V lost 4 bases, and 9 bases had no gene match. The CDR3 has 16 residues. The DNA of the CDR3 is TGCGCCAGCAGCCTCCCTTTAGCGGGAGGGATAAACATTCAGTACTTC. It yields the protein CASSLPLAGGINIQYF.

The chain is built from TRBV6-6 and TRBJ2-1; D is undetermined. Germline lookup yields CDR1 MNHNY and CDR2 SVGAGI (reference sequence). This CDR3 is built from 14 residues. V was cut by 1 base and J by 6 bases, with 10 bases left in between. DNA of the CDR3: TGTGCCAGCAGTTACTTTCCCGGCGCCAATGAGCAGTTCTTC. This translates into CASSYFPGANEQFF.

The rearrangement links TRBV7-8 to TRBJ2-1; 10 nucleotides align to TRBD2. CDR1 is SGHVS, CDR2 FQNEAQ, per germline. The junction had 6 bases not matched to a gene; V was cut back by 5 bases and J by 2 bases. The CDR3 has 16 residues. This CDR3 reads CASSTLAGAAYNEQFF. The CDR3 region has the DNA TGTGCCAGCAGCACCCTAGCGGGAGCAGCCTACAATGAGCAGTTCTTC. Combining the CDR3 with reference TRBV7-8 and TRBJ2-1 gives the whole variable domain GAGVSQSPRYKVAKRGQDVALRCDPISGHVSLFWYQQALGQGPEFLTYFQNEAQLDKSGLPSDRFFAERPEGSVSTLKIQRTQQEDSAVYLCASSTLAGAAYNEQFFGPGTRLTVL.

V and J are TRBV19 and TRBJ1-1; TRBD1 matches 7 bases. CDR1 and CDR2 (germline): LNHDA, SQIVND (reference sequence). Trimming at V came to 6 bases and at J to 5 bases, leaving 15 bases not matched to a gene. There are 16 residues in the CDR3. DNA of the CDR3: TGTGCCAGTAGGACTCGGACAGGTGAGGGGTGGACTGAAGCTTTCTTT. This translates into CASRTRTGEGWTEAFF.

The chain is built from TRBV28 and TRBJ2-7; D is unclear. The CDR3 is 11 residues long. In germline, CDR1 is MDHEN, CDR2 SYDVKM. The V gene lost 4 bases and the J gene lost 3 bases, with 4 bases spanning the gap. The CDR3 region is CASSSNYEQYF. CDR3 bases: TGTGCCAGCAGTTCCAACTACGAGCAGTACTTC. Full variable domain (missing parts from reference TRBV28 and TRBJ2-7): DVKVTQSSRYLVKRTGEKVFLECVQDMDHENMFWYRQDPGLGLRLIYFSYDVKMKEKGDIPEGYSVSREKKERFSLILESASTNQTSMYLCASSSNYEQYFGPGTRLTVT.

This sequence joins TRBV6-5 and TRBJ2-7; D might be TRBD1 (6 bases). CDR3 length: 15 residues. Germline values: CDR1 MNHEY, CDR2 SVGAGI. The V gene lost 0 bases and the J gene lost 8 bases, with 17 bases spanning the gap. The CDR3 DNA follows: TGTGCCAGCAGTTACTCGAGTAGGGGGTTGATGAAGCAGTACTTC. It yields the protein CASSYSSRGLMKQYF.

This rearrangement joins TRBV6-5 to TRBJ1-1, with 7 bases aligning to TRBD1. The V gene end was trimmed by 1 base and the J gene end by 7 bases; junction bases not matched to a gene: 6. Germline CDR1 is MNHEY and CDR2 is SVGAGI. This CDR3 comprises 14 residues. The CDR3 DNA reads TGTGCCAGCAGTTACTGGGGGGGACAGAATGAAGCTTTCTTT. It codes for CASSYWGGQNEAFF.

This chain joins TRBV19 and TRBJ2-1; maybe TRBD2 (6 bases). The CDR3 spans 15 residues. V dropped 0 bases and J dropped 0 bases, with 6 bases sitting between them. The germline V gene encodes CDR1 LNHDA and CDR2 SQIVND (reference sequence). The CDR3 DNA follows: TGTGCCAGTAGTATAGACGGGAGCTCCTACAATGAGCAGTTCTTC. Its translation is CASSIDGSSYNEQFF.

This clone was counted a few times. The J gene is TRBJ1-5, the V gene TRBV28; D call uncertain. CDR1 is MDHEN, CDR2 SYDVKM, per germline. The CDR3 consists of 14 residues. The V and J ends lost 3 bases and 1 base respectively, with 7 bases between them. The CDR3 loop is CASSFSQSNQPQHF. The DNA of the CDR3 is TGTGCCAGCAGTTTTTCACAGAGCAATCAGCCCCAGCATTTT.

The chain couples TRBV5-4 to TRBJ2-7; tentative D call: TRBD2 (6 bases). Per germline, CDR1 SGHNT and CDR2 YYREEE (reference sequence). The V gene lost 3 bases and the J gene lost 0 bases, with 10 bases spanning the gap. The length of the CDR3 is 14 residues. CDR3: CASSSGDSSYEQYF. The DNA of the CDR3 is TGTGCCAGCAGCTCCGGGGACTCCTCCTACGAGCAGTACTTC.

The chain is built from TRBV2 and TRBJ2-1, with unresolved D. The length of the CDR3 is 11 residues. Germline V gives CDR1 SNHLY, CDR2 FYNNEI. Trimming shortened V by 2 bases and J by 10 bases, and 6 bases separated the two germline ends. The DNA for the CDR3 is TGTGCCAGCAGTGAATCCCCGGAGCAGTTCTTC. Translation: CASSESPEQFF.

This CDR3 is CASRLGTSGRDEQYF. CDR3 sequence (DNA): TGTGCCAGCCGCCTAGGGACTAGCGGGAGGGACGAGCAGTACTTC. The chain recombines TRBV7-9 with TRBJ2-7; 16 nucleotides line up with TRBD2. This CDR3 spans 15 amino acids. Germline V gene sequence: CDR1 SEHNR, CDR2 FQNEAQ (reference sequence). V was clipped by 8 bases and J by 5 bases; unmatched bases: 6.

The chain is built from TRBV5-1 and TRBJ2-3, with D perhaps given as TRBD1 or TRBD2 (5 bases each). Deletions cut 8 bases from V and 0 bases from J, with 19 bases between. The length of the CDR3 is 16 residues. The V gene's germline CDR1 is SGHRS and CDR2 YFSETQ. This CDR3 reads CASSPGTQASTDTQYF. The CDR3 DNA reads TGCGCCAGTTCGCCCGGGACGCAAGCTAGCACAGATACGCAGTATTTT.

The V and J genes are TRBV7-9 and TRBJ2-1; possibly TRBD2 for D (5 bases). The CDR3 has 12 residues. CDR1 and CDR2 (germline): SEHNR, FQNEAQ (reference sequence). V was pared by 6 bases and J by 13 bases, with 16 bases between. The CDR3 DNA reads as TGTGCCAGCAGTCCCCCGCCGGAGGTCCAGTTCTTC. Translated, it gives CASSPPPEVQFF.

The rearrangement uses TRBV5-1 and TRBJ2-5; tentatively, D is TRBD1 (5 bases). V was clipped by 4 bases and J by 5 bases, with 12 bases between them. This CDR3 has 13 residues. Germline CDR1 and CDR2: SGHRS and YFSETQ. The CDR3 region has the DNA TGCGCCAGCAGCCTGCAGGGCATGGAGACCCAGTACTTC. It yields the protein CASSLQGMETQYF. Drawing the rest from reference TRBV5-1 and TRBJ2-5, the complete variable domain is KAGVTQTPRYLIKTRGQQVTLSCSPISGHRSVSWYQQTPGQGLQFLFEYFSETQRNKGNFPGRFSGRQFSNSRSEMNVSTLELGDSALYLCASSLQGMETQYFGPGTRLLVL.

The chain recombines TRBV7-9 with TRBJ2-2; maybe TRBD2 (7 bases). V was trimmed by 0 bases and J by 7 bases, leaving 12 bases between them. CDR3 length: 15 amino acids. Germline-derived CDR1 and CDR2 are SEHNR and FQNEAQ (reference sequence). The CDR3 bases are TGTGCCAGCAGCTTAGCCCGGGGGGCCGGCGGGGAGCTGTTTTTT. It encodes CASSLARGAGGELFF. Complete variable domain (other parts from reference TRBV7-9 and TRBJ2-2): DTGVSQNPRHKITKRGQNVTFRCDPISEHNRLYWYRQTLGQGPEFLTYFQNEAQLEKSRLLSDRFSAERPKGSFSTLEIQRTEQGDSAMYLCASSLARGAGGELFFGEGSRLTVL.

The chain is built from TRBV7-9 and TRBJ2-1; D unclear. CDR3 length equals 14 residues. From germline, CDR1 is SEHNR and CDR2 FQNEAQ (reference sequence). The V gene lost 0 bases and the J gene lost 1 base, with 4 bases spanning the gap. The CDR3 sequence: CASSLALSYNEQFF. In nucleotides, the CDR3 is TGTGCCAGCAGCTTAGCACTATCCTACAATGAGCAGTTCTTC.

V gene TRBV7-2 combines with J gene TRBJ2-1, with 14 bases that match TRBD2. Germline CDR1 reads SGHTA; CDR2 reads FQGNSA. The CDR3 covers 17 residues. V was pared by 5 bases and J by 5 bases, with 8 bases of the junction left unmatched. The CDR3 nucleotides read TGTGCCAGCAGCCCCCCGGGACTAGCGGGAGCCGACAATGAGCAGTTCTTC. As protein: CASSPPGLAGADNEQFF.

The chain is built from TRBV4-1 and TRBJ2-1, with 10 bases that match TRBD1. This CDR3 has 18 amino acids. Germline V CDR1 and CDR2: MGHRA, YSYEKL. Losses at the gene ends were 1 base for V and 9 bases for J; bases not matched to a gene: 15. The CDR3 DNA follows: TGCGCCAGCAGCCAAGTAACCCTGACAGGGGGCGTCATCATTGAGCAGTTCTTC. It codes for CASSQVTLTGGVIIEQFF.

The chain is built from TRBV2 and TRBJ2-7; D is perhaps TRBD1 (5 bases). The CDR3 extends over 11 amino acids. From germline, CDR1 is SNHLY and CDR2 FYNNEI. The germline V and J ends were trimmed by 4 bases and 6 bases, with 7 bases remaining between them. This chain's CDR3 is CASSVDSEQYF. The CDR3 DNA follows: TGTGCCAGCAGTGTTGACAGCGAGCAGTACTTC.

The V call is TRBV15, the J call TRBJ1-5; D not certain. The V end was cut by 0 bases, the J end by 2 bases, with 5 bases between. CDR1 and CDR2 (germline): LNHNV, YYDKDF (reference sequence). The CDR3 has 14 residues. The CDR3 DNA follows: TGTGCCACCAGCAGAGATCAGGGCAATCAGCCCCAGCATTTT. It codes for CATSRDQGNQPQHF.

This chain links TRBV19 with TRBJ1-5; 9 bases map to TRBD1. V was pared by 4 bases and J by 6 bases, with 7 bases of the junction left unmatched. The CDR3 sequence is 15 residues long. Germline lookup yields CDR1 LNHDA and CDR2 SQIVND (reference sequence). DNA of the CDR3: TGTGCCAGTAGTACAACAGGGGGCGGAGGTCAGCCCCAGCATTTT. Its protein product is CASSTTGGGGQPQHF. The full variable domain, its missing parts supplied by reference TRBV19 and TRBJ1-5, is DGGITQSPKYLFRKEGQNVTLSCEQNLNHDAMYWYRQDPGQGLRLIYYSQIVNDFQKGDIAEGYSVSREKKESFPLTVTSAQKNPTAFYLCASSTTGGGGQPQHFGDGTRLSIL.

CDR3 sequence reads: CASSQLASEINEQFF. The CDR3 region has the DNA TGCGCCAGCAGTCAGCTTGCGTCAGAAATCAATGAGCAGTTCTTC. The chain carries TRBV5-1 and TRBJ2-1; no firm D call. V was pared by 5 bases and J by 6 bases, with 18 bases between. This CDR3 is built from 15 residues. Germline V CDR1 and CDR2: SGHRS, YFSETQ.

This rearrangement joins TRBV14 to TRBJ2-7; D might be TRBD2 (6 bases). The CDR3 covers 15 residues. From germline, CDR1 is SGHDN and CDR2 FVKESK. The V and J ends lost 1 base and 2 bases respectively, with 12 bases between them. CDR3 nucleotides: TGTGCCAGCAGCCAAGTCCTCGGGGGACCCTACGAGCAGTACTTC. It encodes CASSQVLGGPYEQYF.

V usage is TRBV7-2 and J usage is TRBJ2-7; perhaps TRBD1 as D (5 bases). Germline CDR1 reads SGHTA; CDR2 reads FQGNSA. Deletions cut 5 bases from V and 5 bases from J, with 13 bases between. This CDR3 comprises 13 residues. CDR3 DNA: TGTGCCAGCAGCACCTACACAGGAAACGAGCAGTACTTC. Residues: CASSTYTGNEQYF.

The rearrangement uses TRBV6-1 and TRBJ1-4; TRBD1 is a possible D gene (5 bases). Trimming pared 8 bases from V and 7 bases from J, leaving 11 bases between. Germline V lookup: CDR1 MNHNS, CDR2 SASEGT. CDR3 size: 12 residues. CDR3 in DNA: TGTGCCAGCCGGGCAGGGCCTGAAAAACTGTTTTTT. It is translated as CASRAGPEKLFF.